Listed here are 6 T cell receptor beta chains from one sample, sequenced in a study of blood T cell repertoires in COVID-19. Repertoires were generated with immunoSEQ multiplex PCR, while TCRdb's copy carries only in-frame clones and drops some. The sample records 200,000 to 250,000 clones, roughly four fifths being singletons. The source material was peripheral blood. These receptors all stem from a man younger than 40 who had recovered from COVID-19.

The chain carries TRBV14 and TRBJ2-1; D is possibly TRBD1 (6 bases). This CDR3 comprises 13 residues. The V and J ends lost 1 base and 5 bases respectively, with 6 bases between them. Germline assignment: CDR1 SGHDN and CDR2 FVKESK. The DNA of the CDR3 is TGTGCCAGCAGCCAAGGACAGGACAATGAGCAGTTCTTC. This codes for CASSQGQDNEQFF.

This clone was detected once. V and J are TRBV2 and TRBJ1-1; TRBD1 aligns across 9 bases. CDR3 length: 17 amino acids. The V and J ends lost 6 bases and 2 bases, in that order; junction bases with no gene match: 13. Germline CDR1 is SNHLY and CDR2 is FYNNEI. CDR3 in amino acids: CASRVQGAGQINTEAFF. Written as DNA, the CDR3 is TGTGCCAGCAGAGTACAGGGGGCGGGTCAGATTAACACTGAAGCTTTCTTT. The full variable domain, with the rest looked up from reference TRBV2 and TRBJ1-1, is EPEVTQTPSHQVTQMGQEVILRCVPISNHLYFYWYRQILGQKVEFLVSFYNNEISEKSEIFDDQFSVERPDGSNFTLKIRSTKLEDSAMYFCASRVQGAGQINTEAFFGQGTRLTVV.

This sequence joins TRBV2 and TRBJ1-2, with D uncertain. This CDR3 contains 14 residues. The germline V gene has CDR1 SNHLY and CDR2 FYNNEI. Trimming removed 7 bases at V and 2 bases at J, with 14 bases between. CDR3 amino acids: CASKSSAQNYGYTF. The CDR3 DNA reads TGTGCCAGCAAGTCCTCCGCCCAGAACTATGGCTACACCTTC.

Only a few counts were recorded for this clone. The rearrangement uses TRBV6-5 and TRBJ1-5, with unresolved D. The CDR3 runs to 13 residues. Germline lookup yields CDR1 MNHEY and CDR2 SVGAGI. Trimming removed 6 bases at V and 6 bases at J, with 12 bases between. DNA for the CDR3: TGTGCCAGCAGCCCGGACTGGGGTCAGCCCCAGCATTTT. Encoded protein: CASSPDWGQPQHF.

The chain recombines TRBV7-8 with TRBJ2-7, with 15 bases lining up with TRBD2. The ends lost 3 bases at V and 3 bases at J; junction bases unmatched: 9. Germline CDR1 and CDR2: SGHVS and FQNEAQ. CDR3 length: 18 residues. As DNA, the CDR3 is TGTGCCAGCAGCTTCACCGCGGGACTAGCGGGGGGACACTACGAGCAGTACTTC. This sequence encodes CASSFTAGLAGGHYEQYF.

This chain uses TRBV19 with TRBJ1-3; D perhaps matches TRBD1 (6 bases). V lost 5 bases and J lost 6, with 17 bases in between. The CDR3 length is 15 residues. Germline V gene lookup returns CDR1 LNHDA and CDR2 SQIVND (reference sequence). CDR3 protein: CASSPGLQGSNTIYF. CDR3 in DNA: TGTGCCAGTAGTCCCGGGTTGCAGGGGTCAAACACCATATATTTT. The whole variable domain, remainder taken from reference TRBV19 and TRBJ1-3, is DGGITQSPKYLFRKEGQNVTLSCEQNLNHDAMYWYRQDPGQGLRLIYYSQIVNDFQKGDIAEGYSVSREKKESFPLTVTSAQKNPTAFYLCASSPGLQGSNTIYFGEGSWLTVV.